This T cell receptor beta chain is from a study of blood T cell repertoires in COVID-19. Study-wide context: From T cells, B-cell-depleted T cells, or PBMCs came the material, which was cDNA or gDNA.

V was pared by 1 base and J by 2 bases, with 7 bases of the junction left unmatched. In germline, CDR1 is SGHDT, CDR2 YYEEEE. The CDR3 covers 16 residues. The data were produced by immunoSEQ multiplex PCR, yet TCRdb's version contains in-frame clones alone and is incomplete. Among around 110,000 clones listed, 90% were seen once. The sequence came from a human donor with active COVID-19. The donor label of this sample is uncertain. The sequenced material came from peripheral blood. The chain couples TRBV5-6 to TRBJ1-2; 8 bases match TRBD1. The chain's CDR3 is CASSLMQGASNYGYTF. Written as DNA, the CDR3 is TGTGCCAGCAGCTTGATGCAGGGGGCCTCCAACTATGGCTACACCTTC. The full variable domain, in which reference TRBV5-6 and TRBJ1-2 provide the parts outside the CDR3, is DAGVTQSPTHLIKTRGQQVTLRCSPKSGHDTVSWYQQALGQGPQFIFQYYEEEERQRGNFPDRFSGHQFPNYSSELNVNALLLGDSALYLCASSLMQGASNYGYTFGSGTRLTVV.